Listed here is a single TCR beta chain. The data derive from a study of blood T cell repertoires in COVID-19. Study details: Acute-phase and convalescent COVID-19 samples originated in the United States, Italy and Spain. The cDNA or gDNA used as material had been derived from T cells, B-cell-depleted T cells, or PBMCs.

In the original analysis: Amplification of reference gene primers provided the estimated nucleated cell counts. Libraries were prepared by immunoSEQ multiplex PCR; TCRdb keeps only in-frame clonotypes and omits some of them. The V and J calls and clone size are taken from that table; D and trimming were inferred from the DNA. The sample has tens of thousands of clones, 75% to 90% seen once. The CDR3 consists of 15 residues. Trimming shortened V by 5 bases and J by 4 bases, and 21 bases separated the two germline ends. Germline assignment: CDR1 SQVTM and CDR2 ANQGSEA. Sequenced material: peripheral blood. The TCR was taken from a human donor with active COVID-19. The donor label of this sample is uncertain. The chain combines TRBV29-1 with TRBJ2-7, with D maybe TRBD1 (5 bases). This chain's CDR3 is CSVTKPLGHGYEQYF. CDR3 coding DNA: TGCAGCGTTACTAAACCGTTGGGGCACGGATACGAGCAGTACTTC.